The sequence of this T cell receptor (beta chain) was determined in a study of blood T cell repertoires in COVID-19. Study-level information: Researchers got acute and convalescent COVID-19 samples from the United States, Italy and Spain. From T cells, B-cell-depleted T cells, or PBMCs came the material, which was cDNA or gDNA.

The CDR3 is 15 amino acids. V gave up 4 bases and J gave up 3 bases; unmatched junction bases: 7. The germline gives CDR1 SGDLS, CDR2 YYNGEE. Per the authors' pipeline: Reference gene primer amplification gave nucleated cell count estimates. This table comes from immunoSEQ multiplex PCR, and its TCRdb copy is limited to in-frame clones, with some not included. V, J and clone size were drawn from that table, and D and trimming were deduced from the DNA. The table shows some 80,000 clones, with 90% occurring only once. Sequencing was done on a sample of peripheral blood. V gene TRBV9 combines with J gene TRBJ2-7; 10 nucleotides agree with TRBD1. The clonotype originates from an elderly woman with active or convalescent COVID-19. CDR3 region: CASSLRQGANYEQYF. In nucleotides, the CDR3 is TGTGCCAGCAGCTTAAGACAGGGGGCTAACTACGAGCAGTACTTC.